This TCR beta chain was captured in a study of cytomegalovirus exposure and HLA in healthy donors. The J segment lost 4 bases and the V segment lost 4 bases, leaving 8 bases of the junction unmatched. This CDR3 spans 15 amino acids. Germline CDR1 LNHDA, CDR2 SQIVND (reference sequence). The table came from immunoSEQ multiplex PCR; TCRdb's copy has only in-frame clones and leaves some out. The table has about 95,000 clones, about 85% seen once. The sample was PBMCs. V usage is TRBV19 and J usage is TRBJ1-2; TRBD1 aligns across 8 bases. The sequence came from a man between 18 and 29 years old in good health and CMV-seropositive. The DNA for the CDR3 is TGTGCCAGTAGTAGGGGACAGGCCTCTCGCTATGGCTACACCTTC. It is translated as CASSRGQASRYGYTF.